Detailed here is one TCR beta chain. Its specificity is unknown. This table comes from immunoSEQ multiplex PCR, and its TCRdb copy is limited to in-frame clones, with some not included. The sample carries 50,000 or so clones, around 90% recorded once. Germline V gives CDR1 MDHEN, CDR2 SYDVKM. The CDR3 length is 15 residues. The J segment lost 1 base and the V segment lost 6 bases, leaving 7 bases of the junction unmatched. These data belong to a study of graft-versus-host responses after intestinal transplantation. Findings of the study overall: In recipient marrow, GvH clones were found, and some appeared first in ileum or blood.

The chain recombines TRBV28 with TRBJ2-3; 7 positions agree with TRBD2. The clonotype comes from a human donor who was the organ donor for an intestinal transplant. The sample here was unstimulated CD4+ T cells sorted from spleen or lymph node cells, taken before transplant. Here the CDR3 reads CASSSSGQGTDTQYF. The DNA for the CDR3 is TGTGCCAGCAGCTCTAGCGGCCAAGGCACAGATACGCAGTATTTT.